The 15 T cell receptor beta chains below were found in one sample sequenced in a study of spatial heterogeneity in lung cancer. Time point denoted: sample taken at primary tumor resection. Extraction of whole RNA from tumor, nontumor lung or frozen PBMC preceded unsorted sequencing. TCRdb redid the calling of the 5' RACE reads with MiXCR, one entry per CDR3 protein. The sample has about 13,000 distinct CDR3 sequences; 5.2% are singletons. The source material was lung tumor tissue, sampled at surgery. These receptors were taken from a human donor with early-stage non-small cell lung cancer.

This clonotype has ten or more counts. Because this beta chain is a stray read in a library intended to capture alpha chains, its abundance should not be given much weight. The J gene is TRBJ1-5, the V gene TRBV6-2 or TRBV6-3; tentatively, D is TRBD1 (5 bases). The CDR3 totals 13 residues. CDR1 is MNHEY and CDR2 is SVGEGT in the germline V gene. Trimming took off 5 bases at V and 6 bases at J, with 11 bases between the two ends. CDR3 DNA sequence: TGTGCCAGCAGTCGCAGGGCGGCTCAGCCCCAGCATTTT. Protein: CASSRRAAQPQHF.

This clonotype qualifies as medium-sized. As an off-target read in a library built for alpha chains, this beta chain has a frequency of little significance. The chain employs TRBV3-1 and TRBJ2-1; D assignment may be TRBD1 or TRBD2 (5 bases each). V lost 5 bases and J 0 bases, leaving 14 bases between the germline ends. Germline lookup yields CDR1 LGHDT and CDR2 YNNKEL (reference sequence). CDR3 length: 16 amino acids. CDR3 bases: TGTGCCAGCAGCTTGGGGACCACCGTCTCCTACAATGAGCAGTTCTTC. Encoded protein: CASSLGTTVSYNEQFF.

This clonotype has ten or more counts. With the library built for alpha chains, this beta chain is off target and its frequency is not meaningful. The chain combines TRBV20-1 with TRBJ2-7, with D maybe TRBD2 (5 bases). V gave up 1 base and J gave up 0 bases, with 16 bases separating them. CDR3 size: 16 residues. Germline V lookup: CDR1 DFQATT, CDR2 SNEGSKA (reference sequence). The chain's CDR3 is CSARGRSGFPSYEQYF. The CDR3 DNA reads TGCAGTGCTAGAGGGCGCAGCGGCTTCCCCTCCTACGAGCAGTACTTC.

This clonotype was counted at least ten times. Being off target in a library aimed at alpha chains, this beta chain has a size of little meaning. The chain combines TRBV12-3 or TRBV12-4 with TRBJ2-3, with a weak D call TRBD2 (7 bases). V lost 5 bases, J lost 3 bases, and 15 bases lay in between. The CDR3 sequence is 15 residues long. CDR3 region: CASSGGGGGTDTQYF. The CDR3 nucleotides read TGTGCCAGCAGTGGTGGGGGGGGCGGAACAGATACGCAGTATTTT.

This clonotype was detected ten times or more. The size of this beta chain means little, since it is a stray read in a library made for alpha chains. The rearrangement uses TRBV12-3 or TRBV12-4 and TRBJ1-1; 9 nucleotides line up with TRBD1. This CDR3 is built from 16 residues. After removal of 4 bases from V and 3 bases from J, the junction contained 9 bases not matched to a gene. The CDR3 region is CASSSGQGRWDTEAFF. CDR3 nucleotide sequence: TGTGCCAGCAGTTCAGGACAGGGGCGATGGGACACTGAAGCTTTCTTT.

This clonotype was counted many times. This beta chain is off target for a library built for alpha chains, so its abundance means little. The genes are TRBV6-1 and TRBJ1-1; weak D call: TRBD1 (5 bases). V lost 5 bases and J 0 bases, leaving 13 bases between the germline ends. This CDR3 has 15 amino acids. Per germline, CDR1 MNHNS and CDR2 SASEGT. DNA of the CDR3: TGTGCCAGCAGTCTTCAGGGATCCCTGAACACTGAAGCTTTCTTT. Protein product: CASSLQGSLNTEAFF.

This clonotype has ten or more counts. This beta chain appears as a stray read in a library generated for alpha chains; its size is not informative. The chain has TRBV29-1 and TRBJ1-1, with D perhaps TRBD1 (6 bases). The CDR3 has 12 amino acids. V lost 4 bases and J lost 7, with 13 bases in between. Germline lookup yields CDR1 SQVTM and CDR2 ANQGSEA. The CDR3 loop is CSVGLRGSEAFF. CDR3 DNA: TGCAGCGTTGGATTGAGGGGGAGTGAAGCTTTCTTT.

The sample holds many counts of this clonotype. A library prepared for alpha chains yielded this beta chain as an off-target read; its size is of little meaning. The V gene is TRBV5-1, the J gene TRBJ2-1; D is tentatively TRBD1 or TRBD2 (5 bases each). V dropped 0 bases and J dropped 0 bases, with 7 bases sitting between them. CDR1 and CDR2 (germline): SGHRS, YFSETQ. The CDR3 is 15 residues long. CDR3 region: CASSLDGGSYNEQFF. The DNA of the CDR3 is TGCGCCAGCAGCTTGGATGGGGGCTCCTACAATGAGCAGTTCTTC.

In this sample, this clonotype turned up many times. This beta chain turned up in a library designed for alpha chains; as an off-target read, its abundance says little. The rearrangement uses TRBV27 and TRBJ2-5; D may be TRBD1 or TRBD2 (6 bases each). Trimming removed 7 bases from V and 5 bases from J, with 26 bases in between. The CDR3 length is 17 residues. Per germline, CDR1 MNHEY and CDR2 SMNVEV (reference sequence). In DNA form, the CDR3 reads TGTGCCAGCACCCCTCCGGAGGGGCAGGGGCGTTTTGAGACCCAGTACTTC. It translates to CASTPPEGQGRFETQYF.

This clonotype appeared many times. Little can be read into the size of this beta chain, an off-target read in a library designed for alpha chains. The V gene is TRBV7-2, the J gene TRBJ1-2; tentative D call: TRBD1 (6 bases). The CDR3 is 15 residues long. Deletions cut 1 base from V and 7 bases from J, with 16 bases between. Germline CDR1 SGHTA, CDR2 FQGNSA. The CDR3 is CASSLGDIPLSGYTF. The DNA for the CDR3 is TGTGCCAGCAGCTTAGGGGACATCCCTCTAAGTGGCTACACCTTC.

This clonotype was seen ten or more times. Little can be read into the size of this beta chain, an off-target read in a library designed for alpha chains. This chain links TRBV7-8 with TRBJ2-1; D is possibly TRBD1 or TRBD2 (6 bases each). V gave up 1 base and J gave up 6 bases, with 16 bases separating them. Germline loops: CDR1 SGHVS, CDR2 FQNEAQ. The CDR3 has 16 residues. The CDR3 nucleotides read TGTGCCAGCAGCTTAGTGGGGGGCCTAGAGTCCAATGAGCAGTTCTTC. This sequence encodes CASSLVGGLESNEQFF.

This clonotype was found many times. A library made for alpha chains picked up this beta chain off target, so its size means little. CDR3 loop: CSVRNTYNSPLHF. DNA for the CDR3: TGCAGCGTTCGTAACACCTATAATTCACCCCTCCACTTT. The rearrangement uses TRBV29-1 and TRBJ1-6; D remains unclear. CDR3 length: 13 residues. Germline V gene sequence: CDR1 SQVTM, CDR2 ANQGSEA. Trimming took 5 bases from V and 2 from J, leaving 7 bases between them.

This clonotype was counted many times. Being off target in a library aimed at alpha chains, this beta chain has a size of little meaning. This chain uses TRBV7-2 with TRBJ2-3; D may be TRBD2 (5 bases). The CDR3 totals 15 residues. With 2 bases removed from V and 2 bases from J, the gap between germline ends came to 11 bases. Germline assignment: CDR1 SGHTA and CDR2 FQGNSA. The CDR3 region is CASSLMSGPTDTQYF. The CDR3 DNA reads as TGTGCCAGCAGCTTAATGAGCGGACCCACAGATACGCAGTATTTT.

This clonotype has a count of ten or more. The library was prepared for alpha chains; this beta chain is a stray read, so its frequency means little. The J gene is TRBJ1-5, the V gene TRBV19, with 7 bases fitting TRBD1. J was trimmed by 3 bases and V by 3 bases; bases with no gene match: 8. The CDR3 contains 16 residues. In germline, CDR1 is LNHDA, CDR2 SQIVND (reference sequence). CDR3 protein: CASSILRTGSNQPQHF. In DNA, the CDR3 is TGTGCCAGTAGTATCCTACGGACAGGTTCCAATCAGCCCCAGCATTTT.

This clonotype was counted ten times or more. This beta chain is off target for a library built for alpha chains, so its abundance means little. CDR3 nucleotides: TGTGCCAGCAGCCACAGGGGAAACTATGGCTACACCTTC. This codes for CASSHRGNYGYTF. V usage is TRBV3-1 and J usage is TRBJ1-2, with D possibly TRBD1 on 6 matching bases. In germline, CDR1 is LGHDT, CDR2 YNNKEL (reference sequence). Trimming took off 3 bases at V and 2 bases at J, with 7 bases between the two ends. The CDR3 runs 13 residues.